Presented here are 19 T cell receptor beta chains from one specimen sequenced in a study of beta chain features in type 1 diabetes. TCRB transcripts that were expressed got sequenced, as all of the isolated RNA had been reverse transcribed. Produced via immunoSEQ multiplex PCR; TCRdb's table is partial and in-frame only. This sample has hundreds of thousands of clones, with approximately 30% found just once. What was sequenced was naive CD4+ T cells from blood. The receptors were gathered from a young man in good health.

The chain links TRBV14 to TRBJ2-1, with TRBD2 matching 10 bases. Trimming removed 1 base from V and 4 bases from J; junction bases left unmatched: 1. The V gene's germline CDR1 is SGHDN and CDR2 FVKESK. This CDR3 has 15 residues. For the CDR3, the DNA is TGTGCCAGCAGCCAAGGGACTAGCGGATACAATGAGCAGTTCTTC. Amino acid sequence: CASSQGTSGYNEQFF.

Only a few counts were recorded for this clone. V usage is TRBV14 and J usage is TRBJ2-3, with a weak D call TRBD2 (6 bases). The germline gives CDR1 SGHDN, CDR2 FVKESK. The CDR3 extends over 17 amino acids. V was clipped by 4 bases and J by 2 bases, with 19 bases between them. In DNA form, the CDR3 reads TGTGCCAGCAGCCGCTCAAAGATGGCGGGGCCCACAGATACGCAGTATTTT. Translated: CASSRSKMAGPTDTQYF.

The chain links TRBV27 to TRBJ1-2, with D perhaps matching TRBD1 (5 bases). Germline lookup yields CDR1 MNHEY and CDR2 SMNVEV (reference sequence). The CDR3 sequence is 12 residues long. The V gene lost 5 bases and the J gene lost 7 bases, with 11 bases spanning the gap. The CDR3 spells CASSGTFGGYTF. CDR3 in DNA: TGTGCCAGCAGTGGGACGTTCGGTGGCTACACCTTC.

This clone was counted only a few times. The chain has TRBV25-1 and TRBJ2-7, with 7 nucleotides matching TRBD2. Germline V gives CDR1 MGHDK, CDR2 SYGVNS. The CDR3 is made up of 15 amino acids. The V segment lost 0 bases and the J segment 7 bases; nucleotides outside the gene matches: 9. The CDR3 nucleotides read TGTGCCAGCAGTGAATATGCGGGCGGGAGAGGGGAGCAGTACTTC. Translating it yields CASSEYAGGRGEQYF.

In this sample, this clone turned up a few times. The chain recombines TRBV10-3 with TRBJ2-3; D is unclear. The germline gives CDR1 ENHRY, CDR2 SYGVKD. Trimming removed 0 bases at V and 8 bases at J, with 9 bases between. This CDR3 comprises 13 residues. DNA for the CDR3: TGTGCCATCAGTGAGTCCCAATCGGGTACGCAGTATTTT. It translates to CAISESQSGTQYF.

J is TRBJ1-1 and V is TRBV7-3, with D possibly TRBD1 on 5 matching bases. V gave up 3 bases and J gave up 6 bases, with 11 bases separating them. This CDR3 is built from 13 residues. CDR1 is SGHTA and CDR2 is FQGTGA in the germline V gene. CDR3 sequence (DNA): TGTGCCAGCAGCTTCACAGGTTTCTCTGAAGCTTTCTTT. It yields the protein CASSFTGFSEAFF.

The rearrangement links TRBV7-9 to TRBJ2-3; D may be TRBD1 (5 bases). V was clipped by 3 bases and J by 0 bases, with 13 bases between them. Germline V gene data show CDR1 as SEHNR and CDR2 as FQNEAQ (reference sequence). This CDR3 contains 16 residues. The CDR3 DNA is TGTGCCAGCAGCTTCGGCTCTGACAGCAGCACAGATACGCAGTATTTT. Protein sequence: CASSFGSDSSTDTQYF.

This chain joins TRBV30 and TRBJ2-7; a possible D gene is TRBD2 (6 bases). This CDR3 spans 13 amino acids. The germline V and J ends were trimmed by 4 bases and 7 bases, with 17 bases remaining between them. From germline, CDR1 is GTSNPN and CDR2 SVGIG (reference sequence). DNA for the CDR3: TGTGCCTGGAATGAGCAGACGGAGGGGGAGCAGTACTTC. As protein: CAWNEQTEGEQYF.

V usage is TRBV30 and J usage is TRBJ2-6; 7 bases align to TRBD1. V shed 5 bases, J shed 3 bases, and the junction held 4 bases outside the gene matches. The CDR3 extends over 14 amino acids. CDR1 is GTSNPN, CDR2 SVGIG, per germline (reference sequence). CDR3 sequence: CAWYRGRGANVLTF. CDR3 DNA sequence: TGTGCCTGGTACAGGGGCCGTGGGGCCAACGTCCTGACTTTC.

V and J are TRBV29-1 and TRBJ2-5, with a possible D match to TRBD2 (5 bases). V was shortened by 3 bases and J by 1 base, with 12 bases between the two germline ends. The CDR3 is made up of 14 amino acids. The germline CDR1 and CDR2 sequences are SQVTM and ANQGSEA. The chain's CDR3 is CSVDLRALQETQYF. The DNA for the CDR3 is TGCAGCGTTGATCTGCGGGCCCTCCAAGAGACCCAGTACTTC. The whole variable domain, remainder taken from reference TRBV29-1 and TRBJ2-5, is SAVISQKPSRDICQRGTSLTIQCQVDSQVTMMFWYRQQPGQSLTLIATANQGSEATYESGFVIDKFPISRPNLTFSTLTVSNMSPEDSSIYLCSVDLRALQETQYFGPGTRLLVL.

Comment on this clone: This same CDR3 is encoded by further DNA sequences in the sample. The chain joins TRBV9 to TRBJ2-2; no clear D. This CDR3 comprises 12 residues. Germline V gives CDR1 SGDLS, CDR2 YYNGEE. Trimming took off 3 bases at V and 2 bases at J, with 2 bases between the two ends. For the CDR3, the DNA is TGTGCCAGCAGCGCTAACACCGGGGAGCTGTTTTTT. It encodes CASSANTGELFF.

V and J are TRBV7-2 and TRBJ2-1; D unresolved. The CDR3 consists of 15 residues. The V gene's germline CDR1 is SGHTA and CDR2 FQGNSA. The V end lost 1 base, the J end lost 0 bases, and 7 bases lay between the germline ends. The CDR3 sequence is CASSLDYYSYNEQFF. The CDR3 nucleotides read TGTGCCAGCAGCTTAGACTACTACTCCTACAATGAGCAGTTCTTC.

The chain's CDR3 is CAHAQPGPFF. The CDR3 DNA is TGTGCCCACGCCCAACCGGGTCCGTTCTTC. The chain recombines TRBV2 with TRBJ2-1; D is uncertain. This CDR3 region has 10 residues. Germline assignment: CDR1 SNHLY and CDR2 FYNNEI. Trimming pared 11 bases from V and 15 bases from J, leaving 17 bases between. The full variable domain, its missing parts supplied by reference TRBV2 and TRBJ2-1, is EPEVTQTPSHQVTQMGQEVILRCVPISNHLYFYWYRQILGQKVEFLVSFYNNEISEKSEIFDDQFSVERPDGSNFTLKIRSTKLEDSAMYFCAHAQPGPFFGPGTRLTVL.

The chain combines TRBV6-1 with TRBJ2-5; no definite D call. This CDR3 comprises 16 residues. CDR1 is MNHNS, CDR2 SASEGT, per germline. Deletions cut 2 bases from V and 2 bases from J, with 15 bases between. The CDR3 protein is CASSEFIGPGQETQYF. Here the CDR3 DNA reads TGTGCCAGCAGTGAATTTATCGGCCCGGGTCAAGAGACCCAGTACTTC.

This clone was seen a handful of times. The rearrangement joins TRBV13 to TRBJ2-1, with D possibly matching TRBD1 (6 bases). The CDR3 has 15 amino acids. Germline V gene sequence: CDR1 PRHDT, CDR2 FYEKMQ (reference sequence). V was pared by 2 bases and J by 7 bases, with 15 bases between. The CDR3 nucleotides are TGTGCCAGCAGCTTAACGGGACATCGAAGTAATGAGCAGTTCTTC. This encodes CASSLTGHRSNEQFF.

The chain uses TRBV5-4 and TRBJ2-3; D is possibly TRBD2 (6 bases). The V end was cut by 4 bases, the J end by 6 bases, with 15 bases between. Germline CDR1 and CDR2: SGHNT and YYREEE (reference sequence). This CDR3 contains 14 residues. CDR3 in DNA: TGTGCCAGCAGCCTACTAGCAGGAGAGGATACGCAGTATTTT. Protein sequence: CASSLLAGEDTQYF.

The CDR3 loop reads CASSLSSGAPETQYF. CDR3 nucleotides: TGTGCCAGCAGTTTAAGTAGCGGAGCCCCCGAGACCCAGTACTTC. This chain links TRBV27 with TRBJ2-5; D might be TRBD2 (6 bases). Germline CDR1 MNHEY, CDR2 SMNVEV (reference sequence). The CDR3 runs to 15 residues. Trimming stripped 2 bases from V and 5 bases from J, with 15 bases between.

This clone was observed a few times. CDR3 coding DNA: TGTGCCAGCGGGTGGGTGGAGCGAAATGAGCAGTTCTTC. Translation: CASGWVERNEQFF. V is TRBV6-1 and J is TRBJ2-1; D unresolved. V lost 8 bases, J lost 7 bases, and 15 bases lay in between. CDR1 MNHNS and CDR2 SASEGT come from the germline V gene. The CDR3 totals 13 residues.

About this clone itself: At the DNA level, this CDR3 is encoded by other sequences in the same sample as well. This chain connects TRBV30 to TRBJ2-7; TRBD1 aligns across 7 bases. With 1 base clipped from V and 4 bases from J, the junction kept 1 base outside the gene matches. The CDR3 has 12 amino acids. Germline lookup yields CDR1 GTSNPN and CDR2 SVGIG (reference sequence). The DNA for the CDR3 is TGTGCCTGGAGTGGACAGGGATACGAGCAGTACTTC. Its protein is CAWSGQGYEQYF.